The rows below give T cell receptor beta chains drawn from one sample of a study of T cell repertoires in cytomegalovirus infection. Each CDR3 protein is one row after TCRdb ran MiXCR on the reads. The sample has roughly 180,000 distinct CDR3 sequences; 15% to 20% are singletons. Sample: CD8+ T cells from PBMCs. The receptors were sampled from a human donor in good health (CMV status not recorded). Some clones in this sample may be carry-over from other donors' samples. CDR3s include the opening cysteine and the closing phenylalanine or tryptophan. A D gene is named only where the DNA matches it firmly. Clone size is given for some rows only: seen once, a few or many times, or a class if the clone is expanded.

v_call,clone_size,d_call,j_call,cdr3_aa,cdr3_nt
TRBV9,few,NA,TRBJ2-2,CASSANKQGFTGELFF,TGTGCCAGCAGCGCAAACAAACAGGGTTTTACCGGGGAGCTGTTTTTT
TRBV12-3/TRBV12-4,few,TRBD1,TRBJ2-3,CASSLADRADGTDTQYF,TGTGCCAGCAGTTTAGCCGACAGGGCTGACGGCACAGATACGCAGTATTTT
TRBV20-1,few,TRBD1,TRBJ1-5,CSATPDRGDRSNQPQHF,TGCAGTGCTACCCCAGACAGGGGCGATAGGAGCAATCAGCCCCAGCATTTT
TRBV7-2,NA,TRBD1,TRBJ1-2,CASSLEDRGYGYTF,TGTGCCAGCAGCTTAGAGGACAGGGGATATGGCTACACCTTC
TRBV27,few,NA,TRBJ1-5,CASSSDRGNQPQHF,TGTGCCAGCAGTTCAGACAGAGGTAATCAGCCCCAGCATTTT
TRBV7-9,NA,NA,TRBJ2-5,CASSLVQSQETQYF,TGTGCCAGCAGCTTAGTACAGTCCCAAGAGACCCAGTACTTC
TRBV11-3,few,TRBD2,TRBJ2-7,CASSRAGRHYEQYF,TGTGCCAGCAGCCGAGCGGGACGCCACTACGAGCAGTACTTC
TRBV4-2,few,NA,TRBJ1-5,CASSPLAGNQPQHF,TGTGCCAGCAGCCCACTAGCGGGGAATCAGCCCCAGCATTTT
TRBV7-9,NA,NA,TRBJ2-1,CASSLGDRDRYNEQFF,TGTGCCAGCAGCTTAGGGGATCGGGATCGCTACAATGAGCAGTTCTTC
TRBV20-1,NA,NA,TRBJ2-7,CSARDCGGYEQYF,TGCAGTGCTAGAGATTGTGGCGGCTACGAGCAGTACTTC